This T cell receptor (beta chain) was found in a study of radiation and T cells in renal cell carcinoma. Study-wide background: Nephrectomy followed 15 Gy stereotactic body radiation by 4 weeks.

Regarding time point: baseline pretreatment blood. The treatment here: 15 Gy SBRT to primary tumor, nephrectomy 4 weeks later. TCRdb keeps only in-frame clones here, not all; method: immunoSEQ multiplex PCR. The sample records about 140,000 clones, around 78% being singletons. Germline V CDR1 and CDR2: ENHRY, SYGVKD. CDR3 length equals 14 residues. Germline trimming cut 4 bases from V and 6 bases from J; bases unmatched to any gene: 7. The receptor was derived from a woman aged 45-59 years with renal cell carcinoma. V is TRBV10-3 and J is TRBJ1-2; TRBD1 matches 8 bases. Sequencing used blood, obtained from a patient whose treatment included radiotherapy and nephrectomy. DNA of the CDR3: TGTGCCATCAGTGGGACAGGGACGGTGGATGGCTACACCTTC. This encodes CAISGTGTVDGYTF.